These T cell receptor beta chains were read from a single sample in a study of Graves' ophthalmopathy and Graves' hyperthyroidism. TCRdb itself ran the multiplex PCR reads through MiXCR, one entry per CDR3 protein. The sample has 220,000 or so distinct CDR3 sequences, roughly 21% seen once. Sequencing was done on a sample of peripheral blood. The receptors come from a woman in her forties or fifties with Graves' ophthalmopathy. Each CDR3 is given with its conserved first and last residue. D genes are given only for firm matches. Expanded clones are given a class, and other clones once, few, many or no size at all.

TRBJ1-2 | - | TRBV12-3/TRBV12-4 | many | CASSSPGGGSNYGYTF | TGTGCCAGCAGTTCGCCCGGAGGAGGGAGTAACTATGGCTACACCTTC
TRBJ2-5 | TRBD1 | TRBV6-1 | many | CASSATGFHQETQYF | TGTGCCAGCAGTGCGACAGGGTTCCACCAAGAGACCCAGTACTTC
TRBJ1-1 | - | TRBV6-1 | many | CASSEVRGGLGEAFF | TGTGCCAGCAGTGAAGTCCGCGGGGGGCTGGGTGAAGCTTTCTTT
TRBJ2-3 | - | TRBV28 | many | CASRQGPDTQYF | TGTGCCAGCAGACAGGGTCCAGACACGCAGTATTTT
TRBJ1-5 | - | TRBV20-1 | many | CSARERGGSGNQPQHF | TGCAGTGCTAGAGAGAGGGGGGGGTCTGGCAATCAGCCCCAGCATTTT
TRBJ2-5 | - | TRBV12-5 | - | CASVPGFGGVETQYF | TGTGCTAGTGTACCAGGGTTTGGGGGAGTCGAGACCCAGTACTTC
TRBJ1-5 | TRBD1 | TRBV6-1 | many | CASSARTGRGRNQPQHF | TGTGCCAGCAGTGCGAGGACAGGGAGAGGTCGCAATCAGCCCCAGCATTTT
TRBJ2-7 | TRBD2 | TRBV28 | many | CASSLLLAGNGDEQYF | TGTGCCAGCAGTTTACTTCTAGCGGGAAACGGGGACGAGCAGTACTTC
TRBJ2-7 | - | TRBV11-2 | many | CASSPGSPSYEQYF | TGTGCCAGCAGCCCTGGTTCCCCCTCCTACGAGCAGTACTTC
TRBJ2-7 | - | TRBV20-1 | many | CSARVGQAAYEQYF | TGCAGTGCTAGAGTGGGACAAGCCGCCTACGAGCAGTACTTC
TRBJ2-5 | - | TRBV12-5 | many | CASGLLQSGQETQYF | TGTGCTAGTGGCCTACTCCAGTCCGGCCAAGAGACCCAGTACTTC
TRBJ1-3 | TRBD1 | TRBV12-3/TRBV12-4 | many | CASSPTGQRSGNTIYF | TGTGCCAGCAGTCCCACGGGACAGCGCTCTGGAAACACCATATATTTT
TRBJ1-1 | TRBD1 | TRBV19 | many | CASSITGWDRGAEAFF | TGTGCCAGTAGTATCACAGGGTGGGACAGGGGTGCTGAAGCTTTCTTT
TRBJ2-5 | - | TRBV11-2 | many | CASSLDLIQETQYF | TGTGCCAGCAGCTTAGATCTCATCCAAGAGACCCAGTACTTC
TRBJ2-7 | - | TRBV12-3/TRBV12-4 | many | CASSLAPVGYEQYF | TGTGCCAGCAGTTTAGCCCCGGTCGGCTACGAGCAGTACTTC
TRBJ2-2 | - | TRBV19 | - | CASRHRDNTGELFF | TGTGCCAGTAGACACAGGGATAACACCGGGGAGCTGTTTTTT